A selection of T cell receptor beta chains follows, all from one sample in a study of CD8+ T cells in alopecia areata. The repertoire was sequenced with immunoSEQ multiplex PCR; TCRdb's copy has only in-frame clones and lacks some. The sample lists tens of thousands of clones, roughly 60% occurring once. The specimen was CD4+ Tregs sorted from blood. The receptors here all came from a human donor with alopecia areata. Each CDR3 is given without its conserved first and last residue. The order of the fields is V gene, clone size, CDR3 protein. Clone size is shown for a subset of rows, as once, few, many or a class of expanded clone.

TRBV7-2 | - | ASSLEVKGSPLH
TRBV27 | few | ASSLIGGPQETQY
TRBV10-3 | - | AIRNSHGYT
TRBV6-6 | few | ASSNQGWGGETQY
TRBV5-1 | - | ASSATGSGYT
TRBV28 | - | ASRTGGSTYEQY
TRBV7-2 | few | ASSADRRTGELF
TRBV28 | - | AAQTGQGTAHGYTDTQY
TRBV2 | - | ASRGQGRVYGYT
TRBV30 | once | AWSVKRAQY
TRBV4-1 | - | ASSQARGGQETQY
TRBV5-1 | - | ASSDRRGSSYNEQF
TRBV20-1 | few | SASQGYEQY
TRBV5-1 | - | ASSLLAGGLNEQF
TRBV19 | - | ASSMKDNPYNEQF
TRBV7-9 | - | ASSLVSGAYNEQF
TRBV18 | medium-sized | ASSPQDTQY
TRBV28 | - | ASKGGTLINNEQF
TRBV23-1 | medium-sized | ARGTGLDEQF
TRBV5-1 | once | ASGNSARGSDTQY
TRBV7-2 | - | ASSLRTAEDEAF
TRBV6-5 | - | ASSRQGRNQPQH
TRBV19 | - | ASIPQGANTEAF
TRBV30 | - | AWSVTGGSYNEQF
TRBV7-6 | once | ASSLGTGSYEQF
TRBV18 | - | ASSPPSGVDYEQY
TRBV29-1 | - | SARTGQGQRLT
TRBV7-2 | - | ASSPGWGGKDGELF
TRBV11-2 | - | ASSLDRGFYGYT
TRBV29-1 | - | SVLVEGPNQPQH
TRBV2 | - | ASILIQGKTEAF
TRBV18 | - | ASSPFDPAYEQY
TRBV29-1 | - | SGTGGNYGYT
TRBV28 | - | ASNQAPPSTGELF
TRBV5-1 | - | ASSLFPWPDSIQETQY
TRBV13 | - | ASSLYGTNTGELF
TRBV5-4 | few | ASSLGSGTAITDTQY
TRBV7-9 | - | ASSPQTGELF
TRBV30 | - | AWSVRQGIYNEQF
TRBV29-1 | - | SVEDTSNYGYT
TRBV19 | - | ASSALVTGNTEAF
TRBV11-2 | - | ASSSYSGTGSSPLH